This T cell receptor beta chain was observed in a study of cytomegalovirus exposure and HLA in healthy donors. Study-level background: From HLA-typed donors, an early data release held approximately 85 million unique TCRs.

Vbeta (60) and Jbeta (13) primers were used in the PCR. Sequenced by immunoSEQ multiplex PCR; TCRdb stores in-frame clones only, minus some. The sample has approximately 150,000 clones; around 88% are singletons. CDR3 length: 19 residues. Germline trimming cut 2 bases from V and 8 bases from J; bases unmatched to any gene: 13. Germline V CDR1 and CDR2: MNHEY, SMNVEV (reference sequence). Sequenced sample: PBMCs. This sequence joins TRBV27 and TRBJ2-4; TRBD2 agrees at 15 bases. This clonotype was sampled from a woman aged 25 to 39 in good health and CMV-seronegative. The CDR3 DNA reads TGTGCCAGCAGTTTAAGTCCTACCGGACTAGCGGGAGGGAACGACATTCAGTACTTC. This encodes CASSLSPTGLAGGNDIQYF.